The present entry profiles one T cell receptor beta chain with its context. Its antigen remains unidentified. This sample is drawn from a study of OX40 agonist ivuxolimab in advanced cancers. Study-wide findings and caveats: Low clonal expansion, among the lowest seen, marked partial responders at 0.1-3.0 mg/kg.

The V gene's germline CDR1 is MNHEY and CDR2 SMNVEV (reference sequence). The CDR3 spans 15 residues. V was clipped by 6 bases and J by 1 base; unmatched bases: 5. The protocol was immunoSEQ multiplex PCR, while the TCRdb copy is restricted to in-frame clones and leaves out a portion. The data contain 90,000 or so clones, about 83% of them singletons. This sequence joins TRBV27 and TRBJ2-4, with TRBD1 matching over 8 bases. This TCR derives from an adult with an advanced solid tumor such as melanoma, head and neck, liver or kidney cancer. Here the sequenced sample was CD4+ or CD8+ T cells sorted from blood, taken in a trial of the OX40 agonist ivuxolimab. The CDR3 region is CASRRTGTAKNIQYF. The CDR3 coding sequence is TGTGCCAGCAGACGGACAGGGACGGCCAAAAACATTCAGTACTTC.